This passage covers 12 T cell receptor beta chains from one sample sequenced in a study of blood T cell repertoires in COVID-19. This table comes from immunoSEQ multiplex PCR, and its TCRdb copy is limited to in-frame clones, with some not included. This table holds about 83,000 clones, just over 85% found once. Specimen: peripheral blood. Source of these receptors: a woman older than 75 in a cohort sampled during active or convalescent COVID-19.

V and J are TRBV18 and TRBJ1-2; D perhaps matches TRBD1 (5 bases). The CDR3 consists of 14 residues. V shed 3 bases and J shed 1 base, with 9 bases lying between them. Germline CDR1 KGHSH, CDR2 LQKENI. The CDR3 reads CASSPSTVNYGYTF. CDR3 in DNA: TGTGCCAGCTCACCCTCGACAGTTAACTATGGCTACACCTTC.

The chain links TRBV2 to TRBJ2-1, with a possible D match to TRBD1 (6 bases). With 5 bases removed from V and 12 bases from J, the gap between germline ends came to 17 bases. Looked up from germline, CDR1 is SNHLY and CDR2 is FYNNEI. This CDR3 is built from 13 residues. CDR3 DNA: TGTGCCAGCAGTTGGGGGCAGTTGATGGGGCAGTTCTTC. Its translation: CASSWGQLMGQFF.

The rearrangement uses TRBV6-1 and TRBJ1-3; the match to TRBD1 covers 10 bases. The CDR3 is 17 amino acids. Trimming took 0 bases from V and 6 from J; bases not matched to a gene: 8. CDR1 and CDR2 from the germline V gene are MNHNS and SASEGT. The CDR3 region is CASSEALTGGVVNTIYF. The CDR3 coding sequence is TGTGCCAGCAGTGAAGCTTTGACAGGGGGCGTAGTAAACACCATATATTTT.

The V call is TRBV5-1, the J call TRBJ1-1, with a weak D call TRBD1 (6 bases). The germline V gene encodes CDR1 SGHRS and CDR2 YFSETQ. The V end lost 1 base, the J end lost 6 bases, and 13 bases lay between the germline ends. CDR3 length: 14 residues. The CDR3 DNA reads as TGCGCCAGCAGCTTGAGGACAGCAAACGCTGAAGCTTTCTTT. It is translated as CASSLRTANAEAFF.

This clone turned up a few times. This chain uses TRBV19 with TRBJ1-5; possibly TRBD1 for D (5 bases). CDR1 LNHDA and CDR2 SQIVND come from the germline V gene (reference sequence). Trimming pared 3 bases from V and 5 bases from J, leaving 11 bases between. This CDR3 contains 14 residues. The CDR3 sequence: CASSIGAGHQPQHF. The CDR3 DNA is TGTGCCAGTAGTATTGGGGCAGGTCATCAGCCCCAGCATTTT.

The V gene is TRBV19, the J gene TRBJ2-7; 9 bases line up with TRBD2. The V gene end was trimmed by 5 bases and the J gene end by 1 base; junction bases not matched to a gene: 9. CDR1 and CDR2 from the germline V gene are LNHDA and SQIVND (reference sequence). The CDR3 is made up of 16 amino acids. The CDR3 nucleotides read TGTGCCAGTAGTCCCCTTACGAGCGGGAGGTCCTACGAGCAGTACTTC. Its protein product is CASSPLTSGRSYEQYF.

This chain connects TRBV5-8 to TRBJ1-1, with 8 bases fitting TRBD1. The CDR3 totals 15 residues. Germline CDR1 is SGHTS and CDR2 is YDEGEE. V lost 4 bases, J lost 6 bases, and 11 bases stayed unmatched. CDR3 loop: CASSREGQGDAEAFF. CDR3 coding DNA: TGTGCCAGCAGCCGAGAAGGACAGGGTGATGCTGAAGCTTTCTTT.

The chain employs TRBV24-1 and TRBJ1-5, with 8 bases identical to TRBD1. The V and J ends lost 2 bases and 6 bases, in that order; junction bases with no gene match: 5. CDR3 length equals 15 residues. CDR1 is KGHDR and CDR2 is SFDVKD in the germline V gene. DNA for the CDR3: TGTGCCACCAGTGATTCGACAGGGGCAAGTCAGCCCCAGCATTTT. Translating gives CATSDSTGASQPQHF.

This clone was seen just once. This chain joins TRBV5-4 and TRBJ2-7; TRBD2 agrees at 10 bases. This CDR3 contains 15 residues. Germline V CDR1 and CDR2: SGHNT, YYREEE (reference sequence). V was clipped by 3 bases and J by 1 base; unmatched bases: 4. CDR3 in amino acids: CASSYLAGGSYEQYF. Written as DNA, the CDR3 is TGTGCCAGCAGCTATTTAGCGGGAGGATCCTACGAGCAGTACTTC.

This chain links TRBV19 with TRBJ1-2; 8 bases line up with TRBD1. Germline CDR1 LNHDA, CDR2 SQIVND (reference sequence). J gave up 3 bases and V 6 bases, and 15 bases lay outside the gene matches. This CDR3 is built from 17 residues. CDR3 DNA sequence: TGTGCCAGTAGGATGCAGGGGGCCTCAGGAACCCACTATGGCTACACCTTC. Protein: CASRMQGASGTHYGYTF.

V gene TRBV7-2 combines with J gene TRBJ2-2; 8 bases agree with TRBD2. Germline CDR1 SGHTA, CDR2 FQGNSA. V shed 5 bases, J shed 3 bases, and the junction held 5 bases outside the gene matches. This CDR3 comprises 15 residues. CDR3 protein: CASSGIAGHTGELFF. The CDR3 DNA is TGTGCCAGCAGCGGGATAGCGGGACACACCGGGGAGCTGTTTTTT.

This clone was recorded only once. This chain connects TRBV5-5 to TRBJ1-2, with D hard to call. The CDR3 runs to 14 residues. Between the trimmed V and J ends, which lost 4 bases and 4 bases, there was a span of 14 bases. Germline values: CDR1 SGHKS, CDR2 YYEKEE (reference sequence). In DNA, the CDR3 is TGTGCCAGCAGCCTCCAGACTGGCCCCTATGGCTACACCTTC. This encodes CASSLQTGPYGYTF.